Included here is one T cell receptor beta chain sequence, with context. The antigen is undetermined. It was healthy bone marrow donors who served as donors. The germline V and J ends were trimmed by 4 bases and 2 bases, with 15 bases remaining between them. Germline V lookup: CDR1 WSHSY, CDR2 SAAADI. This CDR3 is 15 amino acids long. The sample belongs to a study of cytomegalovirus exposure and HLA in healthy donors. The study, taken as a whole, reports: When a later analysis compared HLA-associated TCR beta chains with equally common others, the HLA-associated chains turned out to be more clonally expanded and to have lower generation probabilities. A previous analysis found most TCR beta V segments productive roughly 87% or roughly 30% of the time. CMV serostatus was the only recorded immune exposure for donors.

It was with 60 Vbeta and 13 Jbeta primers that the PCR ran. Here immunoSEQ multiplex PCR was the method, and the copy in TCRdb shows in-frame clones only, minus some. Here the sample spans some 140,000 clones, 60% to 80% being singletons. Sequencing was done on a sample of PBMCs. The V gene is TRBV10-2, the J gene TRBJ2-7, with TRBD2 as a possible D gene (5 bases). This TCR came from a man younger than 45 in good health and CMV-seronegative. CDR3 loop: CASSGSAGNPYEQYF. Here the CDR3 DNA reads TGCGCCAGCAGTGGGTCAGCCGGGAACCCCTACGAGCAGTACTTC.